This entry concerns a single T cell receptor (beta chain). Its antigen remains unknown. The data stem from a study of T cell responses to AZD1222 COVID-19 vaccine. Overall study findings and caveats: There were vaccine-associated CD4 TCRs across spike, dominant at 160-218 and 743-854. Spike-specific TCR breadth and depth grew following two AZD1222 doses. Just a handful of people given AZD1222 tested seropositive at baseline. Repertoire sampling happened only post peak T cell response.

The V end was cut by 5 bases, the J end by 3 bases, with 13 bases between. The CDR3 has 14 residues. Germline CDR1 and CDR2: SGHTA and FQGTGA. Generated by immunoSEQ multiplex PCR, the TCRdb table keeps only in-frame clones and is missing some. Among about 160,000 clones listed, 85% to 90% were seen once. The J gene is TRBJ1-1, the V gene TRBV7-3; perhaps TRBD1 as D (5 bases). This clonotype was obtained from an adult in good health. Sequencing was performed on peripheral blood, taken on day 0 of AZD1222 vaccination. The CDR3 here is CASSQTTADTEAFF. CDR3 bases: TGTGCCAGCAGCCAGACGACAGCGGACACTGAAGCTTTCTTT.